This TCR beta chain was observed in a study of cytomegalovirus exposure and HLA in healthy donors. V lost 3 bases and J 4 bases, leaving 15 bases between the germline ends. This CDR3 comprises 15 residues. Germline CDR1 is LNHDA and CDR2 is SQIVND (reference sequence). Amplification used 60 Vbeta primers and 13 Jbeta primers. Profiled with immunoSEQ multiplex PCR; TCRdb holds only in-frame clones, not every one. The sample includes about 68,000 clones, roughly four fifths seen only once; the top ten take around 6.3%. This clone has just one count. The sequencing sample was made of PBMCs. The origin of this receptor is a human donor in good health. The V gene is TRBV19, the J gene TRBJ1-2, with D hard to call. The CDR3 region is CASSIDRRLVYGYTF. The CDR3 nucleotides read TGTGCCAGTAGTATTGATCGTCGGCTAGTCTATGGCTACACCTTC.